Listed here are 32 T cell receptor beta chains from one sample, sequenced in a study of shared clonotypes between healthy human individuals. This table comes from immunoSEQ multiplex PCR, and its TCRdb copy is limited to in-frame clones, with some not included. Among about 2.4 million clones, roughly 93% were seen once, and the ten largest hold around 0.4%. The sample was naive CD4+ T cells from PBMCs. Subset indicated: CD45RA+ positively selected. Receptor source: a man aged 18 to 29 in good health. Some clones in this sample may be carry-over from other donors' samples.

The rearrangement uses TRBV13 and TRBJ1-2; D is possibly TRBD1 (5 bases). Trimming cost V 5 bases and J 4 bases, with 20 bases left between them. Germline values: CDR1 PRHDT, CDR2 FYEKMQ (reference sequence). The CDR3 runs 16 residues. CDR3 in amino acids: CASSPYIGGGSYGYTF. The CDR3 DNA reads as TGTGCCAGCAGCCCCTACATCGGGGGAGGCAGCTATGGCTACACCTTC.

The chain has TRBV6-6 and TRBJ2-7; 7 bases line up with TRBD2. The V gene end was trimmed by 2 bases and the J gene end by 7 bases; junction bases not matched to a gene: 11. The CDR3 covers 15 residues. CDR1 is MNHNY and CDR2 is SVGAGI in the germline V gene (reference sequence). CDR3 in amino acids: CASSYDPTSTQEQYF. The CDR3 DNA follows: TGTGCCAGCAGTTACGATCCGACTAGCACCCAGGAGCAGTACTTC.

The J gene is TRBJ1-2, the V gene TRBV10-3; TRBD1 agrees at 7 bases. V shed 7 bases, J shed 1 base, and the junction held 3 bases outside the gene matches. This CDR3 has 13 amino acids. Germline V gene sequence: CDR1 ENHRY, CDR2 SYGVKD. The CDR3 DNA follows: TGTGCCATCACTGGGACAGTTAACTATGGCTACACCTTC. Encoded protein: CAITGTVNYGYTF.

The chain recombines TRBV6-6 with TRBJ2-7, with D unresolved. CDR1 is MNHNY and CDR2 is SVGAGI in the germline V gene (reference sequence). The CDR3 has 12 residues. Trimming pared 6 bases from V and 4 bases from J, leaving 10 bases between. The CDR3 DNA reads as TGTGCCAGCAGCCAAGCGCGATACGAGCAGTACTTC. Translating it yields CASSQARYEQYF.

V and J are TRBV7-3 and TRBJ2-3, with TRBD2 matching over 7 bases. From germline, CDR1 is SGHTA and CDR2 FQGTGA. This CDR3 comprises 15 residues. After removal of 6 bases from V and 2 bases from J, the junction contained 8 bases not matched to a gene. Here the CDR3 DNA reads TGTGCCAGCAGTGCCACTAGCGCTTACACAGATACGCAGTATTTT. Protein: CASSATSAYTDTQYF.

The rearrangement uses TRBV19 and TRBJ1-2; no reliable D call. The CDR3 has 13 amino acids. Trimming cost V 3 bases and J 4 bases, with 9 bases left between them. Germline values: CDR1 LNHDA, CDR2 SQIVND (reference sequence). CDR3: CASSMNGPYGYTF. The CDR3 DNA reads TGTGCCAGTAGTATGAATGGGCCCTATGGCTACACCTTC.

This clone was seen once. The chain uses TRBV28 and TRBJ1-2; 7 nucleotides agree with TRBD1. In germline, CDR1 is MDHEN, CDR2 SYDVKM. This CDR3 region has 14 residues. V trimming: 4 bases; J trimming: 2 bases; junction bases outside the gene matches: 4. The CDR3 protein is CASSWDRANYGYTF. In DNA form, the CDR3 reads TGTGCCAGCAGTTGGGACAGAGCCAACTATGGCTACACCTTC.

This chain links TRBV28 with TRBJ1-4; a weak D match, TRBD1 (5 bases). Germline V CDR1 and CDR2: MDHEN, SYDVKM. Deletions cut 6 bases from V and 7 bases from J, with 12 bases between. The CDR3 totals 13 residues. The CDR3 sequence: CASRVGDFEKLFF. CDR3 DNA sequence: TGTGCCAGCAGGGTAGGGGATTTTGAAAAACTGTTTTTT.

The chain is built from TRBV6-5 and TRBJ1-4, with 8 bases matching TRBD1. Germline lookup yields CDR1 MNHEY and CDR2 SVGAGI. The CDR3 length is 15 residues. After removal of 7 bases from V and 2 bases from J, the junction contained 6 bases not matched to a gene. The CDR3 spells CASKINRGTNEKLFF. CDR3 DNA: TGTGCCAGCAAGATAAACAGGGGGACTAATGAAAAACTGTTTTTT.

Points on this clone: The same CDR3 arises from other DNA sequences in this sample as well. The rearrangement joins TRBV11-3 to TRBJ2-7; D call uncertain. The CDR3 length is 13 residues. Germline CDR1 and CDR2: SGHNT and YENEEA. Deletions cut 3 bases from V and 2 bases from J, with 8 bases between. CDR3 bases: TGTGCCAGCAGCTTCGGATCTGCCTACGAGCAGTACTTC. Protein: CASSFGSAYEQYF.

V usage is TRBV7-2 and J usage is TRBJ2-2; no clear D. Looked up from germline, CDR1 is SGHTA and CDR2 is FQGNSA. Trimming stripped 4 bases from V and 3 bases from J, with 9 bases between. The CDR3 loop spans 14 amino acids. The CDR3 region has the DNA TGTGCCAGCAGCTCGTTCCGGGACACCGGGGAGCTGTTTTTT. Translated, it gives CASSSFRDTGELFF.

The genes are TRBV5-1 and TRBJ2-2; 9 bases align to TRBD1. Germline values: CDR1 SGHRS, CDR2 YFSETQ. The CDR3 extends over 15 amino acids. The V segment lost 1 base and the J segment 5 bases; nucleotides outside the gene matches: 3. In DNA, the CDR3 is TGCGCCAGCAGCTTGTTTGGACAGGGGACCGGGGAGCTGTTTTTT. Its protein product is CASSLFGQGTGELFF.

This chain joins TRBV7-2 and TRBJ2-7; 10 bases match TRBD1. V lost 4 bases, J lost 2 bases, and 11 bases stayed unmatched. This CDR3 spans 17 amino acids. Germline V lookup: CDR1 SGHTA, CDR2 FQGNSA. The CDR3 here is CASSSRVGTGATYEQYF. The CDR3 region has the DNA TGTGCCAGCAGCTCCCGGGTCGGGACAGGGGCCACCTACGAGCAGTACTTC.

A word on this clone: Other DNA sequences within the sample encode an identical CDR3. The chain carries TRBV5-1 and TRBJ2-5; no reliable D call. The germline V gene has CDR1 SGHRS and CDR2 YFSETQ. The V end was cut by 5 bases, the J end by 5 bases, with 7 bases between. The CDR3 has 11 residues. DNA for the CDR3: TGCGCCAGCAGGGGATTGGAGACCCAGTACTTC. Amino acids: CASRGLETQYF.

The V and J genes are TRBV7-3 and TRBJ2-7; D tentatively reads TRBD1 or TRBD2 (5 bases each). The germline V gene encodes CDR1 SGHTA and CDR2 FQGTGA. V lost 0 bases, J lost 5 bases, and 17 bases lay in between. The CDR3 totals 16 residues. The CDR3 DNA reads TGTGCCAGCAGCTTAACTGGGACCTTGGAGTCCCACGAGCAGTACTTC. It yields the protein CASSLTGTLESHEQYF.

This chain uses TRBV7-2 with TRBJ1-5; no definite D call. This CDR3 spans 16 amino acids. Germline lookup yields CDR1 SGHTA and CDR2 FQGNSA. Trimming removed 5 bases at V and 2 bases at J, with 16 bases between. The CDR3 nucleotides are TGTGCCAGCAGCCCCCCTTTCATTTCAGGCAATCAGCCCCAGCATTTT. This sequence encodes CASSPPFISGNQPQHF.

This rearrangement joins TRBV21-1 to TRBJ2-1; the D call in the table, TRBD2, was not verified against the DNA. TRBV21-1 is classified as a pseudogene. The CDR3 runs 14 residues. The chain's CDR3 is CASRKTSINNEQFF. In nucleotides, the CDR3 is TGTGCCAGCAGGAAGACTTCGATTAACAATGAGCAGTTCTTC.

The rearrangement links TRBV6-5 to TRBJ1-3; possible D gene TRBD1, 6 bases. Germline CDR1 MNHEY, CDR2 SVGAGI. This CDR3 has 16 residues. V shed 2 bases and J shed 3 bases, with 14 bases lying between them. CDR3 coding DNA: TGTGCCAGCAGTTACGGGGGCCTTACTGATGGAAACACCATATATTTT. Amino acids: CASSYGGLTDGNTIYF.

The rearrangement links TRBV6-1 to TRBJ1-5; a possible D gene is TRBD1 (5 bases). This CDR3 comprises 14 residues. Germline V gives CDR1 MNHNS, CDR2 SASEGT. V lost 10 bases, J lost 5 bases, and 18 bases lay in between. The CDR3 DNA reads as TGTGCCACCAAAAGGGCAGGGCAAGATCAGCCCCAGCATTTT. Its protein product is CATKRAGQDQPQHF.

The CDR3 sequence: CASSSYSGNTIYF. CDR3 in DNA: TGTGCCAGCAGCTCCTACTCTGGAAACACCATATATTTT. V gene TRBV5-6 combines with J gene TRBJ1-3; D unresolved. CDR1 and CDR2 from the germline V gene are SGHDT and YYEEEE. CDR3 length: 13 amino acids. Trimming left V 3 bases short and J 0 bases short, with 4 bases between. Filled out from reference TRBV5-6 and TRBJ1-3, the complete variable domain reads DAGVTQSPTHLIKTRGQQVTLRCSPKSGHDTVSWYQQALGQGPQFIFQYYEEEERQRGNFPDRFSGHQFPNYSSELNVNALLLGDSALYLCASSSYSGNTIYFGEGSWLTVV.

This clone appeared a few times. The chain combines TRBV6-1 with TRBJ1-5; 7 bases map to TRBD1. CDR3 length equals 14 residues. Germline values: CDR1 MNHNS, CDR2 SASEGT. V shed 6 bases, J shed 5 bases, and the junction held 7 bases outside the gene matches. The CDR3 DNA sequence: TGTGCCAGCAGCCACAGGGGAGAGGATCAGCCCCAGCATTTT. Amino acids: CASSHRGEDQPQHF.

This clone was seen just once. The V call is TRBV11-3, the J call TRBJ2-1; 7 bases align to TRBD2. After removal of 1 base from V and 0 bases from J, the junction contained 6 bases not matched to a gene. Germline assignment: CDR1 SGHNT and CDR2 YENEEA. The CDR3 is 17 residues long. DNA of the CDR3: TGTGCCAGCAGCTTAGGGCCCGGCGGGAGCTCCTACAATGAGCAGTTCTTC. This sequence encodes CASSLGPGGSSYNEQFF.

This chain uses TRBV4-2 with TRBJ1-4, with 7 bases matching TRBD1. Germline V gene sequence: CDR1 LGHNA, CDR2 YNFKEQ. V shed 0 bases, J shed 2 bases, and the junction held 15 bases outside the gene matches. The CDR3 has 20 amino acids. This CDR3 is CASSQDMATGMGLTNEKLFF. CDR3 bases: TGTGCCAGCAGCCAAGATATGGCGACAGGGATGGGGTTGACTAATGAAAAACTGTTTTTT.

The chain combines TRBV6-1 with TRBJ1-1; D is uncertain. Germline CDR1 MNHNS, CDR2 SASEGT. Trimming stripped 3 bases from V and 0 bases from J, with 8 bases between. CDR3 length: 14 residues. The CDR3 is CASSEGALNTEAFF. CDR3 nucleotide sequence: TGTGCCAGCAGTGAGGGCGCCCTGAACACTGAAGCTTTCTTT.

The gene calls are TRBV5-1 and TRBJ2-3, with D perhaps being TRBD1 or TRBD2 (5 bases each). V was cut by 4 bases and J by 5 bases, with 11 bases left in between. The germline gives CDR1 SGHRS, CDR2 YFSETQ. This CDR3 region has 13 residues. The CDR3 DNA follows: TGCGCCAGCAGCCCCGGGGCAGGAGATACGCAGTATTTT. Amino acid sequence: CASSPGAGDTQYF.

J is TRBJ2-2 and V is TRBV5-4; D not certain. The CDR3 runs to 12 residues. The V and J ends lost 4 bases and 7 bases respectively, with 8 bases between them. Looked up from germline, CDR1 is SGHNT and CDR2 is YYREEE (reference sequence). CDR3 nucleotide sequence: TGTGCCAGCAGCCTGAGCCGCGGGGAGCTGTTTTTT. Protein product: CASSLSRGELFF. The full variable domain, rest sourced from reference TRBV5-4 and TRBJ2-2, is ETGVTQSPTHLIKTRGQQVTLRCSSQSGHNTVSWYQQALGQGPQFIFQYYREEENGRGNFPPRFSGLQFPNYSSELNVNALELDDSALYLCASSLSRGELFFGEGSRLTVL.

The chain recombines TRBV7-9 with TRBJ2-2; D is undetermined. V was trimmed by 5 bases and J by 6 bases, leaving 10 bases between them. The length of the CDR3 is 13 residues. Germline lookup yields CDR1 SEHNR and CDR2 FQNEAQ (reference sequence). CDR3 sequence (DNA): TGTGCCAGCAGCCCCGGCTGGTCCGGGGAGCTGTTTTTT. Its protein product is CASSPGWSGELFF.

In the case of this clone: Within the sample, other DNA sequences also encode this same CDR3. The chain uses TRBV6-5 and TRBJ1-5, with 9 bases matching TRBD1. The CDR3 totals 15 residues. V gave up 4 bases and J gave up 6 bases; unmatched junction bases: 7. CDR1 MNHEY and CDR2 SVGAGI come from the germline V gene. CDR3 region: CASSLNRGQGQPQHF. DNA for the CDR3: TGTGCCAGCAGTTTGAACAGGGGGCAGGGTCAGCCCCAGCATTTT.

The chain links TRBV2 to TRBJ2-4, with TRBD2 as a possible D gene (5 bases). Germline CDR1 is SNHLY and CDR2 is FYNNEI. This CDR3 comprises 16 residues. V lost 2 bases and J lost 0, with 11 bases in between. DNA of the CDR3: TGTGCCAGCAGTGAATTACGGACTGAAGCCAAAAACATTCAGTACTTC. Its protein is CASSELRTEAKNIQYF.

CDR3 protein: CASSSNTDTQYF. For the CDR3, the DNA is TGTGCCAGCAGCTCCAACACAGATACGCAGTATTTT. The chain combines TRBV11-3 with TRBJ2-3; D gene unclear. CDR3 length equals 12 residues. Germline V gene data show CDR1 as SGHNT and CDR2 as YENEEA. The germline V and J ends were trimmed by 4 bases and 2 bases, with 4 bases remaining between them. The full variable domain, its missing parts supplied by reference TRBV11-3 and TRBJ2-3, is EAGVVQSPRYKIIEKKQPVAFWCNPISGHNTLYWYLQNLGQGPELLIRYENEEAVDDSQLPKDRFSAERLKGVDSTLKIQPAELGDSAVYLCASSSNTDTQYFGPGTRLTVL.

The chain links TRBV7-3 to TRBJ2-1; no firm D call. The V gene lost 3 bases and the J gene lost 0 bases, with 9 bases spanning the gap. The length of the CDR3 is 15 residues. Germline V lookup: CDR1 SGHTA, CDR2 FQGTGA. CDR3 nucleotides: TGTGCCAGCAGCTTGGCACCAGGCTCCTACAATGAGCAGTTCTTC. Translating gives CASSLAPGSYNEQFF.

Comment on this clone: This CDR3 is also generated by other DNA sequences in the sample. The chain recombines TRBV7-9 with TRBJ2-7; TRBD1 matches 9 bases. CDR1 is SEHNR, CDR2 FQNEAQ, per germline (reference sequence). V trimming: 4 bases; J trimming: 3 bases; junction bases outside the gene matches: 4. CDR3 length: 14 amino acids. CDR3 in amino acids: CASSWGQGLYEQYF. Written as DNA, the CDR3 is TGTGCCAGCAGCTGGGGACAGGGCCTCTACGAGCAGTACTTC.